These 8 T cell receptor beta chains came from one sample sequenced in a study of cytomegalovirus exposure and HLA in healthy donors. The PCR ran on 60 Vbeta and 13 Jbeta primers. This table comes from immunoSEQ multiplex PCR, and its TCRdb copy is limited to in-frame clones, with some not included. The sample has about 120,000 clones, 65% to 80% seen once; the top ten hold around 28%. Source material: PBMCs. The source of these receptors is a man aged 55 to 69 in good health and CMV-seropositive.

This chain connects TRBV18 to TRBJ1-4; the D gene is possibly TRBD1 (6 bases). Trimming took off 2 bases at V and 11 bases at J, with 12 bases between the two ends. The CDR3 has 13 amino acids. CDR1 KGHSH and CDR2 LQKENI come from the germline V gene. The CDR3: CASSPGKGDKLFF. The CDR3, as DNA: TGTGCCAGCTCACCAGGGAAGGGGGACAAACTGTTTTTT.

The chain has TRBV29-1 and TRBJ1-1; TRBD1 matches 7 bases. The CDR3 runs to 11 residues. Germline CDR1 is SQVTM and CDR2 is ANQGSEA. Losses at the gene ends were 5 bases for V and 4 bases for J; bases not matched to a gene: 1. The CDR3 reads CSVNRGTEAFF. The CDR3 DNA follows: TGCAGCGTTAACAGGGGCACTGAAGCTTTCTTT.

This chain uses TRBV11-3 with TRBJ2-1, with 8 nucleotides matching TRBD2. Germline CDR1 reads SGHNT; CDR2 reads YENEEA. The J segment lost 9 bases and the V segment lost 1 base, leaving 8 bases of the junction unmatched. The length of the CDR3 is 15 residues. The CDR3 sequence: CASSLAGGPLGEQFF. The CDR3, as DNA: TGTGCCAGCAGCTTAGCGGGAGGGCCGTTGGGTGAGCAGTTCTTC.

The chain combines TRBV10-3 with TRBJ1-2; 7 nucleotides line up with TRBD1. Losses at the gene ends were 5 bases for V and 7 bases for J; bases not matched to a gene: 16. The CDR3 is 16 amino acids. Germline V lookup: CDR1 ENHRY, CDR2 SYGVKD. The DNA of the CDR3 is TGTGCCATCAGTCAAGCAGGGGGACGGGCTGTCGGTGGCTACACCTTC. Protein: CAISQAGGRAVGGYTF.

V and J are TRBV2 and TRBJ2-1; perhaps TRBD2 as D (5 bases). Germline lookup yields CDR1 SNHLY and CDR2 FYNNEI. The CDR3 contains 17 residues. Trimming shortened V by 0 bases and J by 0 bases, and 12 bases separated the two germline ends. CDR3 DNA: TGTGCCAGCAGTGAAGCTGGCGTCGGAGGCTCCTACAATGAGCAGTTCTTC. It encodes CASSEAGVGGSYNEQFF.

V is TRBV11-3 and J is TRBJ2-5; 14 positions agree with TRBD2. Looked up from germline, CDR1 is SGHNT and CDR2 is YENEEA. Trimming took 5 bases from V and 3 from J; bases not matched to a gene: 2. The CDR3 has 15 amino acids. CDR3 nucleotide sequence: TGTGCCAGCAGCCCGGGACTAGCGGGAGAAGAGACCCAGTACTTC. It codes for CASSPGLAGEETQYF. Full variable domain (remainder filled in from reference TRBV11-3 and TRBJ2-5): EAGVVQSPRYKIIEKKQPVAFWCNPISGHNTLYWYLQNLGQGPELLIRYENEEAVDDSQLPKDRFSAERLKGVDSTLKIQPAELGDSAVYLCASSPGLAGEETQYFGPGTRLLVL.

This chain connects TRBV7-8 to TRBJ2-7; 9 nucleotides line up with TRBD1. CDR3 length: 16 amino acids. CDR1 is SGHVS, CDR2 FQNEAQ, per germline. V lost 4 bases and J lost 3; bases outside the gene matches: 10. For the CDR3, the DNA is TGTGCCAGCAGCTCCCTACCGGGACAGGGCGTCTACGAGCAGTACTTC. Amino acid sequence: CASSSLPGQGVYEQYF.

V gene TRBV5-1 combines with J gene TRBJ2-7, with a possible D match to TRBD1 (5 bases). CDR1 SGHRS and CDR2 YFSETQ come from the germline V gene. V was clipped by 4 bases and J by 6 bases, with 17 bases between them. CDR3 length: 14 residues. The CDR3 here is CASSPGAPGSEQYF. The CDR3 DNA reads as TGCGCCAGCAGCCCTGGGGCCCCGGGCTCCGAGCAGTACTTC.